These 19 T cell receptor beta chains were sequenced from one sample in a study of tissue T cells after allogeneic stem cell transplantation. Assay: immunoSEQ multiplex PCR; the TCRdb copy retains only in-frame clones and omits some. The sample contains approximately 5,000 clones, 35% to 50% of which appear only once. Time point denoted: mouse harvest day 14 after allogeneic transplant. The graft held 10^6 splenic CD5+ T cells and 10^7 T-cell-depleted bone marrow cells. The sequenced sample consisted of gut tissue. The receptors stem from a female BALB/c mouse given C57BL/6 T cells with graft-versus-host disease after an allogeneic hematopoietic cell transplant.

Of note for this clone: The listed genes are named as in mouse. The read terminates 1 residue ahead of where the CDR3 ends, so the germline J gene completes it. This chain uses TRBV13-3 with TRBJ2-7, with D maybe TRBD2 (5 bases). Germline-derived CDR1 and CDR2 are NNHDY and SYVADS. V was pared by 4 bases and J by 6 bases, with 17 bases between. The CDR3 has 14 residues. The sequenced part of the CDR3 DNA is TGTGCCAGCAGTTTGACTGCCGGAACGAGTGAACAGTAC. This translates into CASSLTAGTSEQY. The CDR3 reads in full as CASSLTAGTSEQYF.

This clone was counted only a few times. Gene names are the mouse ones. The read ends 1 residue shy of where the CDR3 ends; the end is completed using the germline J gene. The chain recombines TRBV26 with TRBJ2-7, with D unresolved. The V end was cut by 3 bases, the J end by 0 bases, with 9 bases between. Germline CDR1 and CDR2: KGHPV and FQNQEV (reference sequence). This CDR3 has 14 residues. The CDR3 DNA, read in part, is TGTGCCAGCAGTCTCTCGAGGAGCTCCTATGAACAGTAC. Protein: CASSLSRSSYEQY. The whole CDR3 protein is CASSLSRSSYEQYF.

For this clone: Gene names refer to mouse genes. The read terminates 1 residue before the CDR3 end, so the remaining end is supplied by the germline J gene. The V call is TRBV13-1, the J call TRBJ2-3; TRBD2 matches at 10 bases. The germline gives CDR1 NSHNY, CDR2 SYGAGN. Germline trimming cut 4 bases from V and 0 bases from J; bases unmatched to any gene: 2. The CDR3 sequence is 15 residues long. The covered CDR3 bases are TGTGCCAGCAGTTGGACTGGGGGAAGTGCAGAAACGCTGTAT. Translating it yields CASSWTGGSAETLY. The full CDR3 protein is CASSWTGGSAETLYF.

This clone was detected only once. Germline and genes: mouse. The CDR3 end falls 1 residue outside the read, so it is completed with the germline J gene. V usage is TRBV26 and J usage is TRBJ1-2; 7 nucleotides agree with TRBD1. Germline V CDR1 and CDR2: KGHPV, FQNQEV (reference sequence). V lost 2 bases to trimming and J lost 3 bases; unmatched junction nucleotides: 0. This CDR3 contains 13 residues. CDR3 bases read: TGTGCCAGCAGTCTGCAGGGGGACTCCGACTACACC. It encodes CASSLQGDSDYT. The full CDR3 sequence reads CASSLQGDSDYTF.

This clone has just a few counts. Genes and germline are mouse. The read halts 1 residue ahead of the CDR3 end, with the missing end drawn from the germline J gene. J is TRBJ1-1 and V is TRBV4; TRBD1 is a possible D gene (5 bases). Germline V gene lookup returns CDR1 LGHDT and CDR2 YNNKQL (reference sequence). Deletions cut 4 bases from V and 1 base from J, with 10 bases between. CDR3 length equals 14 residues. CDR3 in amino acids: CASSWGGANTEVFF. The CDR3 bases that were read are TGTGCCAGCAGCTGGGGCGGGGCGAACACAGAAGTCTTC.

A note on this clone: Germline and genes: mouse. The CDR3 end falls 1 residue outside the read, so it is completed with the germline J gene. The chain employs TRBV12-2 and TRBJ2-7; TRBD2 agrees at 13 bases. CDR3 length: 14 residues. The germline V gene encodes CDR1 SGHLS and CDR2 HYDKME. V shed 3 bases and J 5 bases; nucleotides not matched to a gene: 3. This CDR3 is CASSWTGGADEQYF. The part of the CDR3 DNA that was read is TGTGCCAGCTCTTGGACTGGGGGGGCGGATGAACAGTAC.

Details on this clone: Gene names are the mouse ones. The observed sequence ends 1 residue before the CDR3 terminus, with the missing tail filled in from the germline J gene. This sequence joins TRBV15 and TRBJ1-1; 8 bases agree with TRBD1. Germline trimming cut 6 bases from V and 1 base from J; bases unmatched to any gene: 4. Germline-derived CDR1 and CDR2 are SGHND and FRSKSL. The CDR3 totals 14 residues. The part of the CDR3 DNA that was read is TGTGCCAGCAGCCTCCAGGGGGCGAACACAGAAGTCTTC. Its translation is CASSLQGANTEVF. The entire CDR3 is CASSLQGANTEVFF.

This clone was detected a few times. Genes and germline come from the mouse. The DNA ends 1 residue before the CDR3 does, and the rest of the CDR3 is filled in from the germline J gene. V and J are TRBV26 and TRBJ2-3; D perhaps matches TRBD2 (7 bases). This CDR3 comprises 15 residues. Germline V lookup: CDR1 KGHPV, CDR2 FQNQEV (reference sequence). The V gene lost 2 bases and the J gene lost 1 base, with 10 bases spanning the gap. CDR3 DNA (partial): TGTGCCAGCAGTCTGGGGGGGCCGGGTGCAGAAACGCTGTAT. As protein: CASSLGGPGAETLY. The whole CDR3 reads CASSLGGPGAETLYF.

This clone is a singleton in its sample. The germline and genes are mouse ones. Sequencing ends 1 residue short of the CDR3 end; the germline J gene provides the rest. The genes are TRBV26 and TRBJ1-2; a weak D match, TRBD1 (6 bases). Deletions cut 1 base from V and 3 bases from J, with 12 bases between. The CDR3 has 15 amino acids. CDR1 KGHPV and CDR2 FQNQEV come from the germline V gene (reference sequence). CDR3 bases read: TGTGCCAGCAGTCTGTTTTTCCGGACAGACTCCGACTACACC. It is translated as CASSLFFRTDSDYT. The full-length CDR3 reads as CASSLFFRTDSDYTF.

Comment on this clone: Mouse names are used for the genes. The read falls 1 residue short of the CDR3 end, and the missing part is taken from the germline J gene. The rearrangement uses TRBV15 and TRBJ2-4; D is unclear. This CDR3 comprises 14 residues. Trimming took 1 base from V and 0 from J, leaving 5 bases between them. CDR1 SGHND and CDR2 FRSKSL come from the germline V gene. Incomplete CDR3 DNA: TGTGCCAGCAGTTTAGGGAATAGTCAAAACACCTTGTAC. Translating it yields CASSLGNSQNTLY. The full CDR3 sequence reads CASSLGNSQNTLYF.

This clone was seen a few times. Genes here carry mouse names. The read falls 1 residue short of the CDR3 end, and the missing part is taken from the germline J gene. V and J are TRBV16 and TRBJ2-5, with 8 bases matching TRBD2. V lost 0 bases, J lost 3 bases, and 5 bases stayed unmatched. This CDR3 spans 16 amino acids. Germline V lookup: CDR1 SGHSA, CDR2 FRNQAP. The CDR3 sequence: CASSLEGGAYQDTQYF. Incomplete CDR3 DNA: TGTGCAAGCAGCTTAGAGGGGGGGGCGTATCAAGACACCCAGTAC.

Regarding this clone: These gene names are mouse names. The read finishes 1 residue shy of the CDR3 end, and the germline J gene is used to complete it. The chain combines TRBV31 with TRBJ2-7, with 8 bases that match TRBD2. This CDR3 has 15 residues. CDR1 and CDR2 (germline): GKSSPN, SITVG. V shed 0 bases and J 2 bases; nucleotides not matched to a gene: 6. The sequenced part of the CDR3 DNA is TGTGCCTGGAGTCTCCCTGGGGGGAAGGCCTATGAACAGTAC. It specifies CAWSLPGGKAYEQY. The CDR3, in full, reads CAWSLPGGKAYEQYF.

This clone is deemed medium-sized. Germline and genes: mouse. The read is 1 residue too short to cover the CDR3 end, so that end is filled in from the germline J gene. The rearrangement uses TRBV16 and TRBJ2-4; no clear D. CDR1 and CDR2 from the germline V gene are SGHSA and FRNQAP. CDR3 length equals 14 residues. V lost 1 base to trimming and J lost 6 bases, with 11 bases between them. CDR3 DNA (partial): TGTGCAAGCAGCTTAGTGGTAGGGATGAACACCTTGTAC. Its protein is CASSLVVGMNTLY. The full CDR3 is CASSLVVGMNTLYF.

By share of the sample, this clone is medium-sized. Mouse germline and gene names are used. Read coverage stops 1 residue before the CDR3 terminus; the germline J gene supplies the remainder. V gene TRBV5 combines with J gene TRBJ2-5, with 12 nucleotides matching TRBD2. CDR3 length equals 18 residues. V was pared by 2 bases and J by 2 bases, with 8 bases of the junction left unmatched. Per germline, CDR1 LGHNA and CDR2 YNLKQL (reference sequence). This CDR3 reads CASSQIPGLGGFQDTQYF. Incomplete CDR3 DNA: TGTGCCAGCAGCCAAATCCCGGGACTGGGGGGTTTCCAAGACACCCAGTAC.

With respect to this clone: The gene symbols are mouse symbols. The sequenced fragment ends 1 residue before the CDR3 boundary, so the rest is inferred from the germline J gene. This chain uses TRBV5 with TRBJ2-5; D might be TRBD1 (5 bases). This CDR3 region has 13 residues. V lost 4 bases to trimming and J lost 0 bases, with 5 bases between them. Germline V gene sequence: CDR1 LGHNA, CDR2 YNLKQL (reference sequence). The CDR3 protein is CASSRQNQDTQYF. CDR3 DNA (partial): TGTGCCAGCAGCCGACAGAACCAAGACACCCAGTAC.

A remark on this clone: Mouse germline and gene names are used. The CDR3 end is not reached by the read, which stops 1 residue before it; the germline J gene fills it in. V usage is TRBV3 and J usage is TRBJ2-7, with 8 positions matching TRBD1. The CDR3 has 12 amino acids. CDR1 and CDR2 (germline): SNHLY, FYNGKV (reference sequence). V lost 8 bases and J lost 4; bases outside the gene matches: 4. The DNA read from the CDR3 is TGTGCCAGCGCCACAGGGGGGTATGAACAGTAC. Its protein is CASATGGYEQY. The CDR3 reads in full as CASATGGYEQYF.

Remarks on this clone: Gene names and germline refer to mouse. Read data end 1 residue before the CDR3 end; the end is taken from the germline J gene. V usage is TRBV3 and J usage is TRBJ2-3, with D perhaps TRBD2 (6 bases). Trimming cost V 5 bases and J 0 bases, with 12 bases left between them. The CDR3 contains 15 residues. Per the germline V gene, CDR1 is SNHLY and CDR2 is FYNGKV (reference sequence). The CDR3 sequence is CASSVWGTSAETLYF. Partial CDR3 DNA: TGTGCCAGCAGCGTTTGGGGGACTAGTGCAGAAACGCTGTAT.

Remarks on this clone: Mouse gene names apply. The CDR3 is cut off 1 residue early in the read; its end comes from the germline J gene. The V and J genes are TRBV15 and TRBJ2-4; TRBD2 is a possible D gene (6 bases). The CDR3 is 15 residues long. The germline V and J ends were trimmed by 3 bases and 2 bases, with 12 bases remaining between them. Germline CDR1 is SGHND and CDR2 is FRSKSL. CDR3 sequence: CASSLGGGNQNTLYF. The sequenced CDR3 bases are TGTGCCAGCAGTTTGGGGGGAGGAAATCAAAACACCTTGTAC.

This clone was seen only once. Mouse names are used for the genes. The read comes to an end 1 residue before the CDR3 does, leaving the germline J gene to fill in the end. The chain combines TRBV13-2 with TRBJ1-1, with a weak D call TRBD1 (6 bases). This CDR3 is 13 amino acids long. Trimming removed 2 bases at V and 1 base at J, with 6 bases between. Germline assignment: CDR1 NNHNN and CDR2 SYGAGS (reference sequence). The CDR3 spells CASGETGNTEVFF. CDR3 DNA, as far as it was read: TGTGCCAGCGGTGAGACAGGGAACACAGAAGTCTTC.